The 5 T cell receptor beta chains presented below share a single source sample, sequenced in a study of shared clonotypes between healthy human individuals (dated by TCRdb to 2019 to 2021). The library relied on the immunoSEQ multiplex PCR assay. As stored in TCRdb, this immuneACCESS dataset retains in-frame rearrangements with V and J assigned. A fraction of the clones does not appear; measured against another copy, unresolved V genes explain less than half of the discrepancy, and the remainder lacks a known reason. This sample is represented by about 1.1 million clones; more than 75% of them were singletons. The ten largest clones add up to roughly 0.62% of the sample. The sequencing sample was made of memory CD4+ T cells from PBMCs. The label giving this sample's cell subset or site can be read as: CD45RA-negative fraction. These receptor sequences come from a young man in good health. Some clones in this sample may be carry-over from other donors' samples.

This CDR3 reads CASSYAQGNQPQHF. CDR3 coding DNA: TGTGCCAGTAGTTACGCCCAGGGCAATCAGCCCCAGCATTTT. This chain links TRBV19 with TRBJ1-5; D remains ambiguous. The ends were cut back, 5 bases at V and 2 bases at J, with 10 bases in the middle. Germline V gene sequence: CDR1 LNHDA, CDR2 SQIVND (reference sequence). This CDR3 region has 14 residues.

V usage is TRBV18 and J usage is TRBJ2-1, with D possibly being TRBD1 (6 bases). The CDR3 is 13 residues long. The V end was cut by 3 bases, the J end by 9 bases, with 12 bases between. Germline CDR1 is KGHSH and CDR2 is LQKENI. The CDR3 DNA follows: TGTGCCAGCTCACCGCCTGGCAGGGGTGAGCAGTTCTTC. It yields the protein CASSPPGRGEQFF.

The chain employs TRBV6-1 and TRBJ2-7; 7 bases line up with TRBD1. This CDR3 region has 15 residues. CDR1 is MNHNS and CDR2 is SASEGT in the germline V gene. V trimming: 7 bases; J trimming: 0 bases; junction bases outside the gene matches: 9. CDR3 loop: CASTKTGSLSYEQYF. DNA of the CDR3: TGTGCCAGCACCAAGACAGGGAGCCTCTCCTACGAGCAGTACTTC.

The CDR3 DNA reads TGCGCCAGCAGCTTGGCCGGGCTAGCGGTAGATACGCAGTATTTT. It yields the protein CASSLAGLAVDTQYF. This chain uses TRBV5-1 with TRBJ2-3, with 7 bases lining up with TRBD2. Per the germline V gene, CDR1 is SGHRS and CDR2 is YFSETQ. The CDR3 length is 15 residues. J gave up 5 bases and V 0 bases, and 6 bases lay outside the gene matches.

The genes are TRBV11-1 and TRBJ1-1; 8 nucleotides align to TRBD1. The CDR3 covers 16 residues. V was clipped by 5 bases and J by 1 base; unmatched bases: 9. CDR1 and CDR2 (germline): SGHAT, FQDESV (reference sequence). The chain's CDR3 is CASSKTGVGRNTEAFF. CDR3 sequence (DNA): TGTGCCAGCAGCAAGACAGGGGTTGGGAGGAACACTGAAGCTTTCTTT.